The T cell receptor (beta chain) described here comes from a study of cytotoxic CD8 clonotypes in ibrutinib-treated CLL. The overall study: Overall, about 25 responses were partial and 2 complete; following median about 69 months, roughly 15 patients stayed remitted and about 12 progressed.

Sequencing was performed with immunoSEQ multiplex PCR; in TCRdb, only in-frame clones are kept and a portion is missing. The sample records some 130,000 clones, 80% to 90% being singletons. CDR1 is SGHNT, CDR2 YYREEE, per germline (reference sequence). CDR3 length: 14 amino acids. V was shortened by 0 bases and J by 1 base, with 7 bases between the two germline ends. About this clone itself: Its antigen is not known.

Roughly 2 micrograms of genomic DNA from cryopreserved PBMCs went into TCR beta libraries. Findings and caveats of the study: T-cell clonality at baseline went above that of age-matched healthy donors and rose and fell with circulating CD8+ T-cell counts.

Sequencing used PBMCs, obtained after 24 months of ibrutinib treatment. The TCR comes from a human donor with chronic lymphocytic leukemia. The rearrangement joins TRBV5-4 to TRBJ2-5, with D unclear. The CDR3: CASSLGALQETQYF. The CDR3 region has the DNA TGTGCCAGCAGCTTGGGGGCTCTCCAAGAGACCCAGTACTTC.